The rows below give T cell receptor beta chains drawn from one sample of a study of T cells after yellow fever vaccination. Using its own MiXCR run on the 5' RACE reads, TCRdb lists one record per CDR3 protein. The table includes approximately 250,000 distinct CDR3 sequences, less than 7.5% detected once. The input for sequencing was CD4+ T cells sorted from PBMCs, taken on the day of the yellow fever booster vaccination. The receptors derive from a man in his thirties or forties who received the YFV17D yellow fever vaccine. Each CDR3 is given with its conserved first and last residue. A D gene is named only where the DNA matches it firmly. A clone size is listed for some rows: how often the clone was seen (once, few, many), or a class if it is expanded.

abundance	v_gene	d_gene	j_gene	CDR3nt	CDR3aa
many	TRBV20-1	-	TRBJ2-1	TGCAGTGCTATCGAGGACAGCTACAATGAGCAGTTCTTC	CSAIEDSYNEQFF
few	TRBV4-3	TRBD2	TRBJ2-1	TGCGCCAGCAGCCAAGATGTCGCTTTGGGGCTAGCGGGAGGGCATGAGCAGTTCTTC	CASSQDVALGLAGGHEQFF
many	TRBV7-9	TRBD2	TRBJ2-1	TGTGCCAGCAACGGAGCGGGAGGGGGTGAGCAGTTCTTC	CASNGAGGGEQFF
few	TRBV20-1	-	TRBJ2-1	TGCAGTGCGCAACAAACTAGGCCGGCTTCTGAGCAGTTCTTC	CSAQQTRPASEQFF
few	TRBV5-1	TRBD1	TRBJ2-5	TGCGCCAGCAGCTTGTGGACAGGGGAAGAGACCCAGTACTTC	CASSLWTGEETQYF
many	TRBV7-9	-	TRBJ2-2	TGTGCCAGCAGCTTTAGTGGCGGGGAGCTGTTTTTT	CASSFSGGELFF
many	TRBV20-1	-	TRBJ2-5	TGCAGTGCTAGACCTCTAAGTTCCACCCAGTACTTC	CSARPLSSTQYF
many	TRBV20-1	-	TRBJ2-2	TGCAGTGCTAGTCGAACTTTCACCGGGGAGCTGTTTTTT	CSASRTFTGELFF
-	TRBV5-1	TRBD1	TRBJ2-1	TGCGCCAGCAGCCCTGACAGGGTCACCCCAATGGGGCAGTTCTTC	CASSPDRVTPMGQFF
few	TRBV6-2/TRBV6-3	TRBD2	TRBJ2-1	TGTGCCAGCACCCAGGCCGCTAGCGGGAGAGCGGATGAGCAGTTCTTC	CASTQAASGRADEQFF
few	TRBV10-3	-	TRBJ1-2	TGTGCCATCAGTGATTTCTATGGCTACACCTTC	CAISDFYGYTF
many	TRBV5-1	-	TRBJ2-3	TGCGCCAGCAGCTCTGGGACTGGCACAGATACGCAGTATTTT	CASSSGTGTDTQYF
many	TRBV18	TRBD2	TRBJ2-7	TGTGCCAGCTCTCCGTCCCTTGCGGGAGACGAGCAGTACTTC	CASSPSLAGDEQYF
many	TRBV20-1	-	TRBJ2-7	TGCAGTGCTAGGGCTGGAACCTACGAGCAGTACTTC	CSARAGTYEQYF
-	TRBV30	-	TRBJ2-1	TGTGCCTGGAGTGGCGTAGTCTATGAGCAGTTCTTC	CAWSGVVYEQFF
few	TRBV20-1	-	TRBJ2-7	TGCAGTGCTGGGGGGTGGGGGGCTTTCTACGAGCAGTACTTC	CSAGGWGAFYEQYF
-	TRBV7-3	-	TRBJ2-1	TGTGCCAGCAGCTTAAGGATGCAGGATGAGCAGTTCTTC	CASSLRMQDEQFF
many	TRBV18	-	TRBJ2-5	TGTGCCAGCTCACCGAGCGTCTTGGAGACCCAGTACTTC	CASSPSVLETQYF
-	TRBV19	TRBD1	TRBJ2-2	TGTGCCAGTGGGTGGACAGGGGGCGCGGGCGGGGAGCTGTTTTTT	CASGWTGGAGGELFF
few	TRBV14	TRBD1	TRBJ1-6	TGTGCCAGCAGCCAACAGGGGGCTCGTTCACCCCTCCACTTT	CASSQQGARSPLHF
few	TRBV7-2	-	TRBJ2-1	TGTGCCAGCAGCCCGGCCTCTAAGGGGCAGTTCTTC	CASSPASKGQFF